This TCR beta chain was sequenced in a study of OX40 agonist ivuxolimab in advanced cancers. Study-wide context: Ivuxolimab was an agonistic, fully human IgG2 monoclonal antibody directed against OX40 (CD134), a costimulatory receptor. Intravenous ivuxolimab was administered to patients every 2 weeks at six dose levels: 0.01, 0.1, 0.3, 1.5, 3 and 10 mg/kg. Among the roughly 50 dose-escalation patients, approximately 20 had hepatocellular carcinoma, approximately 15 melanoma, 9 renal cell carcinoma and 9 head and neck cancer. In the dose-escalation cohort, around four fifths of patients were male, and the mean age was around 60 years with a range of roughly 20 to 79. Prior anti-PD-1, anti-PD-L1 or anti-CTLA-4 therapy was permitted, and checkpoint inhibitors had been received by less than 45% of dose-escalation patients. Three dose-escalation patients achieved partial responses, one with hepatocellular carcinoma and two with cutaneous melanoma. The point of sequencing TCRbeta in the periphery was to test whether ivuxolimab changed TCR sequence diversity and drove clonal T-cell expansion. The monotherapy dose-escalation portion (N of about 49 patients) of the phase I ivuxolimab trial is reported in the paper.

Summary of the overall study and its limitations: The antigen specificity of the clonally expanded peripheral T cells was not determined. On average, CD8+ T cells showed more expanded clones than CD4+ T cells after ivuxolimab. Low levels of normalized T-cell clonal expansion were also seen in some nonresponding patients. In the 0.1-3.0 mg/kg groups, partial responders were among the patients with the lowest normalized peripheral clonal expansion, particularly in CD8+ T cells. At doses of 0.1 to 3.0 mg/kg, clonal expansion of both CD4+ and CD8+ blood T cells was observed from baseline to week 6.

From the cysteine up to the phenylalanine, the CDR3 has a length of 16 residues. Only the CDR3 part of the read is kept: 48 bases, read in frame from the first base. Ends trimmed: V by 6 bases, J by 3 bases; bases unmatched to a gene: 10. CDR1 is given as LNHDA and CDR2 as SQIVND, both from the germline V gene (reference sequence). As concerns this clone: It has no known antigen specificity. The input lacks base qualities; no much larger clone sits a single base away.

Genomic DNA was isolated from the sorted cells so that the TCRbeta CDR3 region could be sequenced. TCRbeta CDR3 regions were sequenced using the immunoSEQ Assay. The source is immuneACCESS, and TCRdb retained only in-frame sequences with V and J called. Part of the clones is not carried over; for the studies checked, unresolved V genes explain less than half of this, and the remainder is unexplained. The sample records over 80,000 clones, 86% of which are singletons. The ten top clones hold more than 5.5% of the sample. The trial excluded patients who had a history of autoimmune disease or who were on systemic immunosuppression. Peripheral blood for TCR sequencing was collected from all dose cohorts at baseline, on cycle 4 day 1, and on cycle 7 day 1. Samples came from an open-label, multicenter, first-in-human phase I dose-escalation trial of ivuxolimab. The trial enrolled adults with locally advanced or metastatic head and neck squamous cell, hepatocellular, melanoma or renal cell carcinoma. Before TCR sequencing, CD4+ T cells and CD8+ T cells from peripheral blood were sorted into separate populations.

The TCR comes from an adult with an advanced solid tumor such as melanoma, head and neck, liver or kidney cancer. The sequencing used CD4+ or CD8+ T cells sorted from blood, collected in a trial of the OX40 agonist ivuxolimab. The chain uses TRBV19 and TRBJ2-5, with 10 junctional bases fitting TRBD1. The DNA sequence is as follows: TGTGCCAGTAGCCGATTAGACAGGGGGCGGGAAGAGACCCAGTACTTC. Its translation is CASSRLDRGREETQYF.